This entry lists 22 T cell receptor beta chains sequenced from one sample in a study of T-cell reconstitution after alpha-beta-depleted transplantation in children. For TCRbeta, the library was prepared with unique molecular identifiers. Each CDR3 protein is one row after TCRdb ran MiXCR on the PCR reads. The table includes over 300,000 distinct CDR3 sequences, about a tenth detected once. Sequencing was performed on PBMCs from the stem cell graft donor, taken from the stem cell graft. These receptor sequences come from a human donor who donated a stem cell graft to a child with acute lymphoblastic leukemia.

This rearrangement joins TRBV2 to TRBJ2-3, with TRBD2 matching 10 bases. This CDR3 comprises 15 residues. The germline gives CDR1 SNHLY, CDR2 FYNNEI. The V gene end was trimmed by 3 bases and the J gene end by 3 bases; junction bases not matched to a gene: 3. In DNA, the CDR3 is TGTGCCAGCAGTGAGGCTAGCGGGAGTACAGATACGCAGTATTTT. Translation gives CASSEASGSTDTQYF.

J is TRBJ2-5 and V is TRBV28; TRBD1 aligns across 7 bases. CDR3 size: 14 residues. V lost 5 bases, J lost 2 bases, and 5 bases stayed unmatched. Germline V CDR1 and CDR2: MDHEN, SYDVKM. CDR3 DNA sequence: TGTGCCAGCAGTCCACAGGGACAGCAAGAGACCCAGTACTTC. Translated, it gives CASSPQGQQETQYF.

This clonotype was found a few times. The rearrangement uses TRBV4-1 and TRBJ2-1, with TRBD1 as a possible D gene (6 bases). This CDR3 spans 16 amino acids. From germline, CDR1 is MGHRA and CDR2 YSYEKL. Trimming cost V 0 bases and J 7 bases, with 16 bases left between them. The CDR3 DNA reads as TGCGCCAGCAGCCAAGATCCCACGGACAGAGGAAATGAGCAGTTCTTC. Amino acid sequence: CASSQDPTDRGNEQFF.

This clonotype occurred a few times. V is TRBV15 and J is TRBJ1-3; D remains unclear. The V end was cut by 1 base, the J end by 0 bases, with 1 base between. This CDR3 has 13 amino acids. Per the germline V gene, CDR1 is LNHNV and CDR2 is YYDKDF (reference sequence). The DNA of the CDR3 is TGTGCCACCAGCAGAGGCTCTGGAAACACCATATATTTT. Encoded protein: CATSRGSGNTIYF.

The rearrangement links TRBV20-1 to TRBJ2-2; D is perhaps TRBD2 (6 bases). Germline V gene data show CDR1 as DFQATT and CDR2 as SNEGSKA (reference sequence). V shed 4 bases and J shed 3 bases, with 9 bases lying between them. The CDR3 runs to 13 residues. The CDR3 loop is CSANGGDTGELFF. CDR3 nucleotide sequence: TGCAGTGCTAACGGGGGAGACACCGGGGAGCTGTTTTTT.

A few counts support this clonotype. The chain combines TRBV4-2 with TRBJ2-1, with TRBD2 identical over 7 bases. The trim removed 1 base at V and 4 bases at J, leaving 13 bases unmatched. Germline assignment: CDR1 LGHNA and CDR2 YNFKEQ. This CDR3 contains 18 residues. CDR3 sequence: CASSQGYLGLAEYNEQFF. The CDR3 region has the DNA TGTGCCAGCAGCCAAGGATATTTGGGGCTAGCGGAGTACAATGAGCAGTTCTTC.

The chain has TRBV20-1 and TRBJ2-7; D is perhaps TRBD1 (5 bases). This CDR3 is 14 amino acids long. Trimming left V 2 bases short and J 5 bases short, with 16 bases between. Germline values: CDR1 DFQATT, CDR2 SNEGSKA (reference sequence). DNA for the CDR3: TGCAGTGCTAGACCTGCTCAAGGGGTAGACGAGCAGTACTTC. Its translation is CSARPAQGVDEQYF.

V usage is TRBV6-1 and J usage is TRBJ2-5; D gene ambiguous. V lost 8 bases, J lost 3 bases, and 13 bases lay in between. Per the germline V gene, CDR1 is MNHNS and CDR2 is SASEGT. This CDR3 is built from 13 residues. The CDR3 DNA reads as TGTGCCAGCCGAATACCAGCAGAAGAGACCCAGTACTTC. Amino acid sequence: CASRIPAEETQYF.

This chain links TRBV20-1 with TRBJ1-6, with D maybe TRBD1 (5 bases). The V gene's germline CDR1 is DFQATT and CDR2 SNEGSKA (reference sequence). This CDR3 has 14 amino acids. The V end was cut by 6 bases, the J end by 7 bases, with 16 bases between. The CDR3 spells CSAGGGTKNSPLHF. The CDR3 DNA is TGCAGTGCCGGTGGAGGGACGAAAAATTCACCCCTCCACTTT.

The rearrangement uses TRBV7-2 and TRBJ2-2; D call uncertain. CDR3 length equals 15 residues. CDR1 and CDR2 from the germline V gene are SGHTA and FQGNSA. Trimming pared 5 bases from V and 5 bases from J, leaving 15 bases between. The CDR3 region is CASSVFLIGTGELFF. DNA for the CDR3: TGTGCCAGCAGCGTGTTTTTAATCGGGACCGGGGAGCTGTTTTTT.

This clonotype has just a few counts. J is TRBJ2-5 and V is TRBV20-1; D might be TRBD1 (5 bases). The germline V gene encodes CDR1 DFQATT and CDR2 SNEGSKA (reference sequence). There are 13 residues in the CDR3. V was pared by 0 bases and J by 3 bases, with 8 bases between. The CDR3 DNA is TGCAGTGCTAGAGACAGGGTTGAAGAGACCCAGTACTTC. This gives the protein CSARDRVEETQYF.

The V gene is TRBV6-5, the J gene TRBJ2-1; D may be TRBD1 (5 bases). Between the trimmed V and J ends, which lost 3 bases and 6 bases, there was a span of 6 bases. Germline CDR1 reads MNHEY; CDR2 reads SVGAGI. The length of the CDR3 is 12 residues. The CDR3 DNA reads TGTGCCAGCAGTTATCAGGGCAATGAGCAGTTCTTC. It encodes CASSYQGNEQFF.

The rearrangement links TRBV5-1 to TRBJ2-7; 8 nucleotides match TRBD2. CDR1 and CDR2 from the germline V gene are SGHRS and YFSETQ. The CDR3 is made up of 17 amino acids. The trim removed 1 base at V and 3 bases at J, leaving 12 bases unmatched. CDR3 bases: TGCGCCAGCAGCTTGTTAGGGGATCGGGAGGGCATCTACGAGCAGTACTTC. It yields the protein CASSLLGDREGIYEQYF.

This clonotype was observed a few times. The genes are TRBV4-3 and TRBJ2-7; 10 nucleotides match TRBD2. Germline V gives CDR1 LGHNA, CDR2 YSLEER. This CDR3 spans 20 amino acids. Unmatched junction bases numbered 19, after V lost 0 bases and J lost 5 bases. Here the CDR3 reads CASSQDLFSASGRIYDEQYF. The CDR3 nucleotides read TGCGCCAGCAGCCAAGATCTATTTTCTGCTAGCGGGAGAATTTACGACGAGCAGTACTTC.

This clonotype occurred many times. This chain joins TRBV7-9 and TRBJ2-2, with 8 bases lining up with TRBD1. Germline CDR1 and CDR2: SEHNR and FQNEAQ (reference sequence). Germline trimming cut 6 bases from V and 7 bases from J; bases unmatched to any gene: 10. The CDR3 has 15 amino acids. This CDR3 is CASSPDRADSGELFF. The CDR3 DNA is TGTGCCAGCAGTCCGGACAGGGCGGATAGCGGGGAGCTGTTTTTT. The whole variable domain, remainder taken from reference TRBV7-9 and TRBJ2-2, is DTGVSQNPRHKITKRGQNVTFRCDPISEHNRLYWYRQTLGQGPEFLTYFQNEAQLEKSRLLSDRFSAERPKGSFSTLEIQRTEQGDSAMYLCASSPDRADSGELFFGEGSRLTVL.

This clonotype was recorded a few times. The V call is TRBV20-1, the J call TRBJ2-3, with 10 bases lining up with TRBD2. Germline CDR1 reads DFQATT; CDR2 reads SNEGSKA (reference sequence). V lost 6 bases and J lost 2; bases outside the gene matches: 5. The CDR3 is 14 amino acids. The CDR3 is CSARTSGYTDTQYF. The CDR3 nucleotides are TGCAGTGCAAGGACTAGCGGCTACACAGATACGCAGTATTTT.

This clonotype has a handful of counts. The chain recombines TRBV6-5 with TRBJ1-6; D is undetermined. Germline V lookup: CDR1 MNHEY, CDR2 SVGAGI. V lost 4 bases and J lost 8, with 6 bases in between. The CDR3 length is 12 residues. CDR3 DNA sequence: TGTGCCAGCAGTTCCCCTGATTCACCCCTCCACTTT. It encodes CASSSPDSPLHF.

This clonotype was recorded a few times. J is TRBJ2-6 and V is TRBV12-3 or TRBV12-4; unclear D gene. The CDR3 spans 15 residues. The V end lost 2 bases, the J end lost 0 bases, and 5 bases lay between the germline ends. The DNA of the CDR3 is TGTGCCAGCAGTTTATGGGCCTCTGGGGCCAACGTCCTGACTTTC. Protein: CASSLWASGANVLTF.

This clonotype was counted only a few times. The rearrangement uses TRBV28 and TRBJ2-6, with TRBD1 matching 11 bases. Trimming at V came to 8 bases and at J to 3 bases, leaving 6 bases not matched to a gene. This CDR3 is built from 16 residues. Per the germline V gene, CDR1 is MDHEN and CDR2 is SYDVKM. The CDR3 loop reads CASAGQGARGANVLTF. The CDR3 coding sequence is TGTGCCAGCGCCGGACAGGGGGCGCGTGGGGCCAACGTCCTGACTTTC.

This clonotype has a count of ten or more. This chain links TRBV15 with TRBJ2-2; 15 bases fit TRBD2. The CDR3 length is 16 residues. J gave up 7 bases and V 5 bases, and 5 bases lay outside the gene matches. Germline values: CDR1 LNHNV, CDR2 YYDKDF (reference sequence). CDR3 region: CATSGRTSGRDGELFF. The CDR3, as DNA: TGTGCCACCAGCGGAAGGACTAGCGGGAGGGACGGGGAGCTGTTTTTT.

In its sample, this clonotype was seen a few times. J is TRBJ2-1 and V is TRBV5-6, with a weak D call TRBD1 (5 bases). Germline V gene data show CDR1 as SGHDT and CDR2 as YYEEEE. Trimming cost V 0 bases and J 4 bases, with 14 bases left between them. This CDR3 contains 16 residues. DNA for the CDR3: TGTGCCAGCAGCTTGGACAGGCCGCTCCTATACAATGAGCAGTTCTTC. It translates to CASSLDRPLLYNEQFF.

This clonotype was detected only a few times. The V gene is TRBV5-1, the J gene TRBJ2-1; D may match TRBD1 or TRBD2 (5 bases each). Germline V gene lookup returns CDR1 SGHRS and CDR2 YFSETQ. Trimming left V 4 bases short and J 6 bases short, with 14 bases between. The CDR3 is 14 amino acids. This chain's CDR3 is CASSLGVRTNEQFF. The CDR3 bases are TGCGCCAGCAGCCTGGGGGTCCGGACCAATGAGCAGTTCTTC.